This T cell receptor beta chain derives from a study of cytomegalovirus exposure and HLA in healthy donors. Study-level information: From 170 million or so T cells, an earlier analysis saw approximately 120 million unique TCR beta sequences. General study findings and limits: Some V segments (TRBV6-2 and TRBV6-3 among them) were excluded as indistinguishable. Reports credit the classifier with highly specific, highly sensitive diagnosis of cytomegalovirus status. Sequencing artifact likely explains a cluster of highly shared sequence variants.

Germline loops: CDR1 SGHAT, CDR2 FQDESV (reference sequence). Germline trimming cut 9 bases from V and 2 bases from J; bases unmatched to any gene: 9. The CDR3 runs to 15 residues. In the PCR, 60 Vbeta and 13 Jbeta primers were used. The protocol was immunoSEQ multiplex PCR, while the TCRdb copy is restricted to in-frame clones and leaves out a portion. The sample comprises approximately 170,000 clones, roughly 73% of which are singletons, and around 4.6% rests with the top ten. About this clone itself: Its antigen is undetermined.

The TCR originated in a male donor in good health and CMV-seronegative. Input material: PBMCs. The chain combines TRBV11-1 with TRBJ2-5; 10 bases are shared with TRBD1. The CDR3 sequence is CASLPRDRGQETQYF. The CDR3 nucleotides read TGTGCCAGTCTCCCCCGGGACAGGGGACAAGAGACCCAGTACTTC. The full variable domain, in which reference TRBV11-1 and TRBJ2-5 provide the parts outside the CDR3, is EAEVAQSPRYKITEKSQAVAFWCDPISGHATLYWYRQILGQGPELLVQFQDESVVDDSQLPKDRFSAERLKGVDSTLKIQPAELGDSAMYLCASLPRDRGQETQYFGPGTRLLVL.